This T cell receptor (beta chain) was identified in a study of CD8 T cells in ankylosing spondylitis. Study-level findings and limits: Earlier literature documents some of the motif variants in reactive arthritis synovial fluid and blood. Reports say disease-linked clones showed up significantly more in matched ankylosing spondylitis synovial fluid.

This clonotype occurred many times. Antigen specificity is unknown. MiXCR, run by TCRdb on the 5' RACE reads, gives a single entry per CDR3 protein. The sample consists of about 100,000 distinct CDR3 sequences, almost 8.5% of them appearing once. The CDR3 has 14 amino acids. The V gene end was trimmed by 1 base and the J gene end by 6 bases; junction bases not matched to a gene: 3. Germline CDR1 SGHRS, CDR2 YFSETQ. V is TRBV5-1 and J is TRBJ1-4; TRBD1 agrees at 7 bases. Sample: blood, either unsorted or a sorted T cell fraction (not recorded which). The TCR sequence derives from a male donor with ankylosing spondylitis or in good health (not recorded which). CDR3 nucleotides: TGCGCCAGCAGCTTGACAGGGGCGGATGAAAAACTGTTTTTT. It translates to CASSLTGADEKLFF.